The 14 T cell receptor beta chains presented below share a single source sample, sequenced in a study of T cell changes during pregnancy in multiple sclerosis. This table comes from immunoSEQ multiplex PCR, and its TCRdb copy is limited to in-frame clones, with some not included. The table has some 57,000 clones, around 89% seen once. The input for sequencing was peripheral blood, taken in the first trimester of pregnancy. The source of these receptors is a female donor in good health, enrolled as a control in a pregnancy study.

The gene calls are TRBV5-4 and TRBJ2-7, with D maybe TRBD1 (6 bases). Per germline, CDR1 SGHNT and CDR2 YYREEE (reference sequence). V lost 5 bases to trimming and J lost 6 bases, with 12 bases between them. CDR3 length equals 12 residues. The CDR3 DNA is TGTGCCAGCAGTTCACAGGGCCCCGAGCAGTACTTC. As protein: CASSSQGPEQYF.

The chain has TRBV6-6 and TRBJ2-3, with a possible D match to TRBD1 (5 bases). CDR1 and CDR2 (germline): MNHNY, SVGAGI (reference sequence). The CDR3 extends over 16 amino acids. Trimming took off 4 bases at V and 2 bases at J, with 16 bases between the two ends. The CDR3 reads CASSFEAPGPTDTQYF. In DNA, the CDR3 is TGTGCCAGCAGTTTCGAAGCCCCAGGGCCCACAGATACGCAGTATTTT.

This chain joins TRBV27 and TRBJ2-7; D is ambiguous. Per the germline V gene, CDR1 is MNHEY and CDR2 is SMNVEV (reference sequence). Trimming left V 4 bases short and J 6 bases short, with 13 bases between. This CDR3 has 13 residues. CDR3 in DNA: TGTGCCAGCAGTTCTTTCCAGGTGGGCGAGCAGTACTTC. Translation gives CASSSFQVGEQYF.

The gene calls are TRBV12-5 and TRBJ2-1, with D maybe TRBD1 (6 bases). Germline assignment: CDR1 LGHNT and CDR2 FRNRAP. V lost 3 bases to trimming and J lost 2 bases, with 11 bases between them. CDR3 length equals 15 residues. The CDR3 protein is CASGLGTRTYNEQFF. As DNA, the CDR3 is TGTGCTAGTGGTTTAGGGACAAGGACCTACAATGAGCAGTTCTTC.

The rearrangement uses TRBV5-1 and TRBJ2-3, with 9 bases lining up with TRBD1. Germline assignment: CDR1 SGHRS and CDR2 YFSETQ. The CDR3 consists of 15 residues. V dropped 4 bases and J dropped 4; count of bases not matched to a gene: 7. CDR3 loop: CASSKQGASADTQYF. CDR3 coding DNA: TGCGCCAGCAGCAAACAGGGGGCTTCTGCAGATACGCAGTATTTT.

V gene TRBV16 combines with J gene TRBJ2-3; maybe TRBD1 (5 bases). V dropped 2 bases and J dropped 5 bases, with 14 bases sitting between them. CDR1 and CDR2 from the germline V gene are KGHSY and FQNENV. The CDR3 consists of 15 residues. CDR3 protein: CASSQQGGLLDTQYF. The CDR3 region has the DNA TGTGCCAGCAGCCAACAGGGCGGTTTGTTAGATACGCAGTATTTT. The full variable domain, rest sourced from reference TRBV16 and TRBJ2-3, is GEEVAQTPKHLVRGEGQKAKLYCAPIKGHSYVFWYQQVLKNEFKFLISFQNENVFDETGMPKERFSAKCLPNSPCSLEIQATKLEDSAVYFCASSQQGGLLDTQYFGPGTRLTVL.

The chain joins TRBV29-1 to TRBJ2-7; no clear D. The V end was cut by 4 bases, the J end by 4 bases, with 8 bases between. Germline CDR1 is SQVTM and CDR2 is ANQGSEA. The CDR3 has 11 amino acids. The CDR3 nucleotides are TGCAGCGTTGTAGTAGTTTACGAGCAGTACTTC. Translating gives CSVVVVYEQYF.

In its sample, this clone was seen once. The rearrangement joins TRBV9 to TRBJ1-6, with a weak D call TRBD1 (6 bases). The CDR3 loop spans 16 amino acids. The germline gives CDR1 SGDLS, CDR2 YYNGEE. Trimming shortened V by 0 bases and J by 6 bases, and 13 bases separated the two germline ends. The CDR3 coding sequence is TGTGCCAGCAGCGTAGCGGGGGGCAGGAGTAATTCACCCCTCCACTTT. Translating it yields CASSVAGGRSNSPLHF.

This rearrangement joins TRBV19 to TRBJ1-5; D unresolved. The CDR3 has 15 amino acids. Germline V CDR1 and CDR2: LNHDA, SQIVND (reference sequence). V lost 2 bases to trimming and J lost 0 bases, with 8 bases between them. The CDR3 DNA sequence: TGTGCCAGTAGTATACAACACAATAGCAATCAGCCCCAGCATTTT. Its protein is CASSIQHNSNQPQHF.

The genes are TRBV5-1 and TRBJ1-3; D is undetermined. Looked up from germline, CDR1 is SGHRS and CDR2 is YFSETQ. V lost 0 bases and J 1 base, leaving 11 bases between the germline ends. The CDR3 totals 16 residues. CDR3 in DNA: TGCGCCAGCAGCTTGGGTAGCTCTGGGTCTGGAAACACCATATATTTT. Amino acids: CASSLGSSGSGNTIYF.

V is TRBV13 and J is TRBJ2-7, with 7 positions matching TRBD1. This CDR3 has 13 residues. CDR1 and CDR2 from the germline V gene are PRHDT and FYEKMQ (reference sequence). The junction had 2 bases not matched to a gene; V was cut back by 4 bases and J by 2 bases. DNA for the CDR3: TGTGCCAGCAGCTCGGACAGGACCTACGAGCAGTACTTC. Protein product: CASSSDRTYEQYF.

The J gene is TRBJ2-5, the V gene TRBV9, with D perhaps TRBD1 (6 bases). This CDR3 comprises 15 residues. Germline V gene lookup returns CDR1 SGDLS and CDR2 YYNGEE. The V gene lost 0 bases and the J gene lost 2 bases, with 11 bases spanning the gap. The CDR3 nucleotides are TGTGCCAGCAGCGTAGGGACAGTAGGGCAAGAGACCCAGTACTTC. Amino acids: CASSVGTVGQETQYF.

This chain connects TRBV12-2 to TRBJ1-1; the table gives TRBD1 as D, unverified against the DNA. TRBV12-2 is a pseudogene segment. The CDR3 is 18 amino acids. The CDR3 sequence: CASRTGGQAFTINTEAFF. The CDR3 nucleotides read TGTGCAAGTCGCACAGGAGGACAGGCCTTTACTATTAACACTGAAGCTTTCTTT.

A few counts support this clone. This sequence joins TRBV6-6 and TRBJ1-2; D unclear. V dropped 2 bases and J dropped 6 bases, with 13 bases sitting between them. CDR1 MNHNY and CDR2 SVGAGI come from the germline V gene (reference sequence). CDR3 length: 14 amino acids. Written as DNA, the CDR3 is TGTGCCAGCAGTTACGACGCGCCGGAGGATGGCTACACCTTC. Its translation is CASSYDAPEDGYTF.